This T cell receptor beta chain was found in a study of cytomegalovirus exposure and HLA in healthy donors. The overall study: HLA-typed donors were the source of 83 million or so unique TCRs, which an early data release held.

The V gene lost 2 bases and the J gene lost 5 bases, with 10 bases spanning the gap. The CDR3 is 14 amino acids. Germline V gene data show CDR1 as MNHEY and CDR2 as SVGAGI. A single count supports this clone. What it binds is unknown. Points from the study as a whole: Most of the TCR beta V segments (in an earlier analysis) were productive either about 87% or about 30% of the time. Rarity characterized most TCR sequences, yet some public TCRs appeared in many donors.

It was with 60 Vbeta and 13 Jbeta primers that the PCR ran. Sequenced by immunoSEQ multiplex PCR; TCRdb stores in-frame clones only, minus some. The sample has about 180,000 clones; 65% to 85% are singletons. The sequencing sample was made of PBMCs. This sequence was found in a girl aged 5 to 17 in good health and CMV-seropositive. The rearrangement links TRBV6-5 to TRBJ2-1; no reliable D call. In DNA, the CDR3 is TGTGCCAGCAGTTACACTATTTCCAACAATGAGCAGTTCTTC. Amino acids: CASSYTISNNEQFF.